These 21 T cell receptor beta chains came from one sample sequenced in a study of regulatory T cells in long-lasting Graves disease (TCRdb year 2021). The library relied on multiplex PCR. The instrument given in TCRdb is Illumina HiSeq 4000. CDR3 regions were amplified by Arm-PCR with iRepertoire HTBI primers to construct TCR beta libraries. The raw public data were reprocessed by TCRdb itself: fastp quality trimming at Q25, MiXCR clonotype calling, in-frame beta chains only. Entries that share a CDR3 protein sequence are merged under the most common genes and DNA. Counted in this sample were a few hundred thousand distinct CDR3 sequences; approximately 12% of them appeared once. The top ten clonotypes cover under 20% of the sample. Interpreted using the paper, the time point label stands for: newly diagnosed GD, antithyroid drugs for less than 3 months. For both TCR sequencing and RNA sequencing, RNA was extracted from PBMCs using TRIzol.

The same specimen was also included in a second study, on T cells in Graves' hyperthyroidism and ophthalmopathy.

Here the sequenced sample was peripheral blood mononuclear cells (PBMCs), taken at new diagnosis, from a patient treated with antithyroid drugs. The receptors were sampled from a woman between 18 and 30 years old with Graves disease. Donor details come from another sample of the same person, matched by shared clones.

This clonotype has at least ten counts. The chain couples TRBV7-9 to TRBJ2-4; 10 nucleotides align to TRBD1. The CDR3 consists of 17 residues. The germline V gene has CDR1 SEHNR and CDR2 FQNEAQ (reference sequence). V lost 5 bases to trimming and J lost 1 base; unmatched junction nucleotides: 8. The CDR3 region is CASSPDRGRWAKNIQYF. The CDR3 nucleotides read TGTGCCAGCAGCCCCGACAGGGGGCGATGGGCCAAAAACATTCAGTACTTC.

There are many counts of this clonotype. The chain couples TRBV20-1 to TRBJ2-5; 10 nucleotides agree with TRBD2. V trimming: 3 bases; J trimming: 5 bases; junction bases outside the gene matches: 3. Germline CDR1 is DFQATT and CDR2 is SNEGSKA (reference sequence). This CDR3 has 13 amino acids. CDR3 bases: TGCAGTGCTAGGATAGCGGGGGGCGAGACCCAGTACTTC. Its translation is CSARIAGGETQYF.

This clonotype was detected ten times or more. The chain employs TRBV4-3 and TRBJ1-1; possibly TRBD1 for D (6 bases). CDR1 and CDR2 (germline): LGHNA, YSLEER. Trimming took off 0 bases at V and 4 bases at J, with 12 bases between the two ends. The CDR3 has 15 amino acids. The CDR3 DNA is TGCGCCAGCAGCCAAGAACCCCGAGGGGGCACTGAAGCTTTCTTT. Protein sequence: CASSQEPRGGTEAFF.

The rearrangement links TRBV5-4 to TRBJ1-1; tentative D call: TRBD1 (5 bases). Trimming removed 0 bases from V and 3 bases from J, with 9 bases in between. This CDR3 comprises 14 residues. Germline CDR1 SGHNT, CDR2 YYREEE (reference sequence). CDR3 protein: CASSLGGWDTEAFF. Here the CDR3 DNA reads TGTGCCAGCAGCTTGGGGGGCTGGGACACTGAAGCTTTCTTT.

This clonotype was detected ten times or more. In DNA form, the CDR3 reads TGTGCCAGCAGTGAAGTACACTTGACTGAAGCTTTCTTT. This gives the protein CASSEVHLTEAFF. The chain couples TRBV2 to TRBJ1-1; no clear D. V was pared by 1 base and J by 5 bases, with 8 bases between. The germline CDR1 and CDR2 sequences are SNHLY and FYNNEI. There are 13 residues in the CDR3. Full variable domain (outside the CDR3, taken from reference TRBV2 and TRBJ1-1): EPEVTQTPSHQVTQMGQEVILRCVPISNHLYFYWYRQILGQKVEFLVSFYNNEISEKSEIFDDQFSVERPDGSNFTLKIRSTKLEDSAMYFCASSEVHLTEAFFGQGTRLTVV.

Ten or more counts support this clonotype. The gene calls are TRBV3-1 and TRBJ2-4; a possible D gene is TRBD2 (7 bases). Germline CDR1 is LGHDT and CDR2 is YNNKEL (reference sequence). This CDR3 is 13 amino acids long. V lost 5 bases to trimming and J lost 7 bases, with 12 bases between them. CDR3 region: CASSGGAGNIQYF. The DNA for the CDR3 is TGTGCCAGCAGCGGGGGGGCCGGGAACATTCAGTACTTC.

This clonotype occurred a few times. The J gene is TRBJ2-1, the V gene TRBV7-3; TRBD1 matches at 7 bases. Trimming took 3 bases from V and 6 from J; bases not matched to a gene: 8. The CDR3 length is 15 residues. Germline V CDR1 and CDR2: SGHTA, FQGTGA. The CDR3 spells CASSLTSDRVNEQFF. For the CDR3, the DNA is TGTGCCAGCAGCTTGACCTCTGACAGGGTCAATGAGCAGTTCTTC.

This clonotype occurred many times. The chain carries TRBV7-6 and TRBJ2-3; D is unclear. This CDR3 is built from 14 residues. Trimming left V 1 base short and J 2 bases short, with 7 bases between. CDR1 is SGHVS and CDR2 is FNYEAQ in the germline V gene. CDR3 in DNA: TGTGCCAGCAGCTTAGGTTGGGCCACAGATACGCAGTATTTT. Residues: CASSLGWATDTQYF.

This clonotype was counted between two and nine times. CDR3: CASRIGGHSNQPQHF. The CDR3 coding sequence is TGTGCCAGCCGAATTGGGGGTCATAGCAATCAGCCCCAGCATTTT. This sequence joins TRBV6-1 and TRBJ1-5; possibly TRBD1 for D (5 bases). The CDR3 contains 15 residues. Trimming removed 8 bases at V and 0 bases at J, with 14 bases between. From germline, CDR1 is MNHNS and CDR2 SASEGT.

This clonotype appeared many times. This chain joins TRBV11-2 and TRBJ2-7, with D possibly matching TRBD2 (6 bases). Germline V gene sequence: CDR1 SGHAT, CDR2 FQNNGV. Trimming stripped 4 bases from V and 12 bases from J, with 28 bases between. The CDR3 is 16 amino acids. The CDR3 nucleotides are TGTGCCAGCAGCTACGGGATGGGGAGCGGGCCTTCTTCTGCGTACTTC. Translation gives CASSYGMGSGPSSAYF.

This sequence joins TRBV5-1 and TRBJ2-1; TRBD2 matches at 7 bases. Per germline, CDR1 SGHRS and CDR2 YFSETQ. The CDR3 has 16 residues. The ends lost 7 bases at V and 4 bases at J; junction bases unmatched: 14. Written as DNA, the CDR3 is TGCGCCAGCGCCCTTTGGGCGGGGGTGGGGTACAATGAGCAGTTCTTC. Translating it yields CASALWAGVGYNEQFF.

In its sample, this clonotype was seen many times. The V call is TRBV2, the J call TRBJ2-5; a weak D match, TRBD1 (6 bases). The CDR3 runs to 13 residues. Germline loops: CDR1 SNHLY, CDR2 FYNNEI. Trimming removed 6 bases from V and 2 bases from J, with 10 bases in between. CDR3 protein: CASSEGVQETQYF. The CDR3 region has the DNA TGTGCCAGCAGCGAGGGGGTACAAGAGACCCAGTACTTC.

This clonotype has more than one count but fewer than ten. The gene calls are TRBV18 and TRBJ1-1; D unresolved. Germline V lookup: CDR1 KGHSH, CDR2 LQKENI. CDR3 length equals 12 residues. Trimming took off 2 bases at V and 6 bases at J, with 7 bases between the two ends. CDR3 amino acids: CASSPGTSEAFF. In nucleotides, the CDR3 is TGTGCCAGCTCACCAGGTACCTCTGAAGCTTTCTTT.

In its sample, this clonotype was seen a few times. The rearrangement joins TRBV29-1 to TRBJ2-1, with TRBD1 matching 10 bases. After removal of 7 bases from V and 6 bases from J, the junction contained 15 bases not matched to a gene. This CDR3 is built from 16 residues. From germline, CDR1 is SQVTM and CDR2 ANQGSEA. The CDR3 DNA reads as TGCAGCGCCAAGGGACCGGGACAGGGGTTAAGCAATGAGCAGTTCTTC. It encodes CSAKGPGQGLSNEQFF.

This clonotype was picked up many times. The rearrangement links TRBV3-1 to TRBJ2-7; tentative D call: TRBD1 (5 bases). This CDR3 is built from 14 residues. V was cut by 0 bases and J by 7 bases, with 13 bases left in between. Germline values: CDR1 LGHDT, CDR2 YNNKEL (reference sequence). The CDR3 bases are TGTGCCAGCAGCCAAGATGTTGACAGTTGGGAGCAGTACTTC. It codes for CASSQDVDSWEQYF.

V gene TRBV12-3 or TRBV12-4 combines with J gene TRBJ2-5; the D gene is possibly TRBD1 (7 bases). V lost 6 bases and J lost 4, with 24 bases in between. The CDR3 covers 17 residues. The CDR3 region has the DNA TGTGCCAGCAGCCGGAGGGGAACAACAGGGGAAGGAGAGACCCAGTACTTC. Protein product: CASSRRGTTGEGETQYF.

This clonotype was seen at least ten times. The CDR3, as DNA: TGTGCCAGCAGTTTTCGGAGGGCAGGGGCCGGGTATGGCTACACCTTC. Translated: CASSFRRAGAGYGYTF. The rearrangement links TRBV12-3 or TRBV12-4 to TRBJ1-2; tentatively, D is TRBD1 (6 bases). Trimming took off 3 bases at V and 5 bases at J, with 19 bases between the two ends. The CDR3 totals 16 residues.

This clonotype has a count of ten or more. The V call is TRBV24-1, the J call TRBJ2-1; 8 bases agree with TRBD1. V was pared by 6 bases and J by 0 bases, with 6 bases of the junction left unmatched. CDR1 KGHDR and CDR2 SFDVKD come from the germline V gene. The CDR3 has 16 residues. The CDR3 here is CATSLNRGISYNEQFF. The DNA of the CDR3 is TGTGCCACCAGTTTGAACAGGGGGATCTCCTACAATGAGCAGTTCTTC.

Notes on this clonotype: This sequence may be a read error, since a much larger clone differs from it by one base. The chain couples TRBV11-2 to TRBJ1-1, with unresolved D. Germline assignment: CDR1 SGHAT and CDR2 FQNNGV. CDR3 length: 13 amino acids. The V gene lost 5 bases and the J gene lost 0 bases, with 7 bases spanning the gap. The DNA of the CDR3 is TGTGCCAGCAGCCGTCCCATGAACACTGAAGCTTTCTTT. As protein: CASSRPMNTEAFF.

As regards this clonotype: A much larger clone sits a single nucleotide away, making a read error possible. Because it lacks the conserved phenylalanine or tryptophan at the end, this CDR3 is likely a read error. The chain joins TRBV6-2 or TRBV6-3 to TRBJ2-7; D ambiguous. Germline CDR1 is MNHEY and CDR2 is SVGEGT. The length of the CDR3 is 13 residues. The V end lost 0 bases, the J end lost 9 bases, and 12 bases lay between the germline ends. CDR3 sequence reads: CASSYSLAGAQYL. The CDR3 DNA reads TGTGCCAGCAGTTACTCGTTAGCAGGAGCGCAGTACCTC.

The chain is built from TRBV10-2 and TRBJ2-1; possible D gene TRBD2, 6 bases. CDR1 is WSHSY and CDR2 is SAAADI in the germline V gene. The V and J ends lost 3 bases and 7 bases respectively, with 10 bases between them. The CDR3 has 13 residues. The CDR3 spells CASSESSANEQFF. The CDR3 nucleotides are TGCGCCAGCAGTGAATCTAGCGCAAATGAGCAGTTCTTC.